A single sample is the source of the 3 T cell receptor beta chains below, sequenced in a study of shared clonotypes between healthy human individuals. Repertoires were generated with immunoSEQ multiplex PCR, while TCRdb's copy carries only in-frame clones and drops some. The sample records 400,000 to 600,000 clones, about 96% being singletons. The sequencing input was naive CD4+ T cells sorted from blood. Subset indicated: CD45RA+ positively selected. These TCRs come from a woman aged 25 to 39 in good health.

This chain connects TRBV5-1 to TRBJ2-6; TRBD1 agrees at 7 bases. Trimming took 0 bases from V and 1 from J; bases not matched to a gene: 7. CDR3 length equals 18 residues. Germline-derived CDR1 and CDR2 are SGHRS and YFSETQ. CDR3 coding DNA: TGCGCCAGCAGCTTGGCGGCAGGGGGTGGGTCTGGGGCCAACGTCCTGACTTTC. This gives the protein CASSLAAGGGSGANVLTF.

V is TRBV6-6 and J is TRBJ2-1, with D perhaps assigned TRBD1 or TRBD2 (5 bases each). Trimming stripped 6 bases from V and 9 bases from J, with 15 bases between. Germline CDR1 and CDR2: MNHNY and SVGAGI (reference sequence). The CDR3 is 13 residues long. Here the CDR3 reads CASSTNARGEQFF. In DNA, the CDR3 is TGTGCCAGCAGCACCAACGCGAGGGGTGAGCAGTTCTTC.

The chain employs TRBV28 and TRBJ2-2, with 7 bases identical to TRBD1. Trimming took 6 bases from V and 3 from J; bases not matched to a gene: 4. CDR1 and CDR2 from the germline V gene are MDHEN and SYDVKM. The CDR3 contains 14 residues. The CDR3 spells CASRTGTDTGELFF. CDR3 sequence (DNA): TGTGCCAGCAGGACAGGGACGGACACCGGGGAGCTGTTTTTT.